Following are 21 T cell receptor beta chains from one sample sequenced in a study of cytomegalovirus exposure and HLA in healthy donors. The study ran its PCR with 60 Vbeta and 13 Jbeta primers. Clones were sequenced by immunoSEQ multiplex PCR, and TCRdb holds only the in-frame ones, with some missing. The sample yields fewer than 250,000 clones, roughly 80% seen once. Sequencing was done on a sample of PBMCs. Receptors were obtained from a young man in good health and CMV-seronegative.

For the CDR3, the DNA is TGTGCCAGCAGCTTAGAATTAAGCCCCTACGAGCAGTACTTC. As protein: CASSLELSPYEQYF. V is TRBV13 and J is TRBJ2-7, with D unclear. Germline CDR1 and CDR2: PRHDT and FYEKMQ (reference sequence). The CDR3 spans 14 residues. Trimming removed 1 base at V and 2 bases at J, with 9 bases between.

This sequence joins TRBV6-6 and TRBJ1-2, with D unresolved. The V end was cut by 4 bases, the J end by 3 bases, with 12 bases between. The CDR3 is 14 amino acids. CDR1 and CDR2 from the germline V gene are MNHNY and SVGAGI (reference sequence). CDR3 region: CASSLPTAHYGYTF. The DNA for the CDR3 is TGTGCCAGCAGTTTGCCGACTGCTCACTATGGCTACACCTTC.

The rearrangement uses TRBV19 and TRBJ2-5; 7 nucleotides line up with TRBD2. The CDR3 has 15 amino acids. Germline-derived CDR1 and CDR2 are LNHDA and SQIVND (reference sequence). V shed 7 bases, J shed 2 bases, and the junction held 10 bases outside the gene matches. The CDR3 here is CASKPLSGGQETQYF. As DNA, the CDR3 is TGTGCCAGTAAACCCCTTTCGGGGGGTCAAGAGACCCAGTACTTC.

This clone was counted a single time. Sequence at one end of the junction differs from germline and may be a read error. The sample contains more than one DNA sequence encoding this CDR3. The rearrangement links TRBV18 to TRBJ2-3; tentatively, D is TRBD2 (5 bases). The CDR3 contains 14 residues. Germline CDR1 and CDR2: KGHSH and LQKENI. DNA for the CDR3: TGCGCCAGCTCACCATCGCGGGGCACAGATACGCAGTATTTT. It yields the protein CASSPSRGTDTQYF.

This clone was seen only once. This chain connects TRBV7-9 to TRBJ1-5; 7 bases are a match to TRBD1. This CDR3 is 18 amino acids long. Germline trimming cut 2 bases from V and 4 bases from J; bases unmatched to any gene: 14. CDR1 is SEHNR and CDR2 is FQNEAQ in the germline V gene (reference sequence). CDR3 DNA sequence: TGTGCCAGCAGCTTATCAGGCAGGGGGACCTCACCGAATCAGCCCCAGCATTTT. Protein product: CASSLSGRGTSPNQPQHF.

The rearrangement uses TRBV4-3 and TRBJ1-6; D might be TRBD1 (6 bases). Trimming stripped 3 bases from V and 7 bases from J, with 10 bases between. CDR3 length: 14 residues. Looked up from germline, CDR1 is LGHNA and CDR2 is YSLEER. The CDR3 DNA reads TGCGCCAGCAGCCAGTCTAGGGGGAATTCACCCCTCCACTTT. Protein product: CASSQSRGNSPLHF.

Comment on this clone: A junction end diverges from the germline sequence, so it may reflect a read error. Other DNA sequences in the same sample also yield this CDR3. The chain has TRBV6-5 and TRBJ2-7; TRBD1 aligns across 8 bases. The length of the CDR3 is 16 residues. Germline loops: CDR1 MNHEY, CDR2 SVGAGI. CDR3 sequence: CASSYSKGQGGIEQYF. The CDR3 DNA reads as TGTGCCAGCAGCTACTCTAAAGGACAGGGTGGAATCGAGCAGTACTTC.

The chain has TRBV7-6 and TRBJ1-6; tentatively, D is TRBD1 (5 bases). Germline V lookup: CDR1 SGHVS, CDR2 FNYEAQ. The ends were cut back, 5 bases at V and 7 bases at J, with 12 bases in the middle. This CDR3 spans 14 amino acids. The CDR3 DNA is TGTGCCAGCAGCCCTCAAGGGGCGAATTCACCCCTCCACTTT. Translated, it gives CASSPQGANSPLHF.

This clone was seen a single time. The chain couples TRBV9 to TRBJ1-1, with 9 nucleotides matching TRBD1. V was pared by 5 bases and J by 4 bases, with 6 bases of the junction left unmatched. This CDR3 comprises 14 residues. Germline V gene data show CDR1 as SGDLS and CDR2 as YYNGEE. This CDR3 is CASSPGTGITEAFF. For the CDR3, the DNA is TGTGCCAGCAGTCCTGGGACAGGGATCACTGAAGCTTTCTTT.

This clone appeared once. The chain couples TRBV15 to TRBJ2-5, with D tentatively TRBD2 (6 bases). Germline CDR1 and CDR2: LNHNV and YYDKDF (reference sequence). Trimming took off 0 bases at V and 2 bases at J, with 25 bases between the two ends. The CDR3 spans 20 residues. This chain's CDR3 is CATSRDPPPSWRGLQETQYF. The CDR3 nucleotides read TGTGCCACCAGCAGAGATCCCCCCCCATCATGGCGGGGCCTACAAGAGACCCAGTACTTC.

There are a few counts of this clone. This chain links TRBV6-5 with TRBJ1-1; D might be TRBD1 (5 bases). The germline gives CDR1 MNHEY, CDR2 SVGAGI. CDR3 size: 15 residues. Trimming stripped 4 bases from V and 0 bases from J, with 12 bases between. CDR3 coding DNA: TGTGCCAGCAGTTTAGCAGCGGGGGTGAACACTGAAGCTTTCTTT. It translates to CASSLAAGVNTEAFF.

The rearrangement joins TRBV5-1 to TRBJ2-2; D unclear. The V gene's germline CDR1 is SGHRS and CDR2 YFSETQ. V was shortened by 4 bases and J by 6 bases, with 10 bases between the two germline ends. The CDR3 extends over 13 amino acids. The CDR3 DNA is TGCGCCAGCAGCACTTTGGCGGCCGGGGAGCTGTTTTTT. This sequence encodes CASSTLAAGELFF.

The chain uses TRBV6-4 and TRBJ1-2, with D perhaps TRBD1 (5 bases). The CDR3 has 14 amino acids. Germline loops: CDR1 MRHNA, CDR2 SNTAGT. V was pared by 5 bases and J by 4 bases, with 14 bases between. In DNA form, the CDR3 reads TGTGCCAGCAGTTTGACAGCAATGGGCTATGGCTACACCTTC. Its protein is CASSLTAMGYGYTF.

The chain carries TRBV4-1 and TRBJ1-5, with 7 bases fitting TRBD1. Looked up from germline, CDR1 is MGHRA and CDR2 is YSYEKL. This CDR3 comprises 15 residues. V was pared by 8 bases and J by 0 bases, with 7 bases of the junction left unmatched. CDR3 in amino acids: CASRDSYRSNQPQHF. DNA for the CDR3: TGCGCCAGCCGGGACAGCTATCGTAGCAATCAGCCCCAGCATTTT.

This chain uses TRBV2 with TRBJ2-5; weak D call: TRBD2 (5 bases). Judging by the DNA end, TRBJ2-7 fits better; the J call may be wrong. The CDR3 consists of 12 residues. Germline loops: CDR1 SNHLY, CDR2 FYNNEI. For the CDR3, the DNA is TGTGCCAGCAGGAGGGACTCCTACGAGCAGTACTTC. Residues: CASRRDSYEQYF.

The chain joins TRBV9 to TRBJ1-2; no clear D. The germline gives CDR1 SGDLS, CDR2 YYNGEE. This CDR3 spans 12 amino acids. Trimming took off 4 bases at V and 8 bases at J, with 12 bases between the two ends. CDR3 sequence: CASSSPPGGYTF. The CDR3 bases are TGTGCCAGCAGCTCTCCCCCGGGAGGCTACACCTTC.

This sequence joins TRBV6-1 and TRBJ1-5, with TRBD1 as a possible D gene (5 bases). The CDR3 loop spans 14 amino acids. Germline CDR1 MNHNS, CDR2 SASEGT. V shed 8 bases and J shed 9 bases, with 20 bases lying between them. The CDR3 reads CASSKNPGGGPQHF. The CDR3 bases are TGTGCCAGCTCGAAAAACCCCGGGGGAGGGCCCCAGCATTTT.

The genes are TRBV9 and TRBJ2-2; tentative D call: TRBD2 (5 bases). CDR1 is SGDLS and CDR2 is YYNGEE in the germline V gene. The CDR3 runs to 17 residues. Trimming removed 4 bases from V and 4 bases from J, with 20 bases in between. CDR3 coding DNA: TGTGCCAGCAGCCCTACCGGAGGACTCCCGAGCACCGGGGAGCTGTTTTTT. Translated, it gives CASSPTGGLPSTGELFF. Based on the CDR3 plus reference TRBV9 and TRBJ2-2, the full variable domain is DSGVTQTPKHLITATGQRVTLRCSPRSGDLSVYWYQQSLDQGLQFLIQYYNGEERAKGNILERFSAQQFPDLHSELNLSSLELGDSALYFCASSPTGGLPSTGELFFGEGSRLTVL.

The gene calls are TRBV4-1 and TRBJ1-4; D gene uncertain. This CDR3 has 14 amino acids. Germline-derived CDR1 and CDR2 are MGHRA and YSYEKL. V lost 1 base to trimming and J lost 5 bases, with 8 bases between them. The CDR3 nucleotides are TGCGCCAGCAGCCAAGTACAGTTAAATGAAAAACTGTTTTTT. It codes for CASSQVQLNEKLFF.

V usage is TRBV20-1 and J usage is TRBJ1-2, with TRBD1 matching over 9 bases. This CDR3 comprises 11 residues. CDR1 is DFQATT and CDR2 is SNEGSKA in the germline V gene (reference sequence). The J segment lost 8 bases and the V segment lost 5 bases, leaving 3 bases of the junction unmatched. This chain's CDR3 is CSARGQGGYTF. Written as DNA, the CDR3 is TGCAGTGCTCGAGGACAGGGGGGCTACACCTTC.

The V and J genes are TRBV7-6 and TRBJ2-2, with TRBD1 matching 8 bases. The CDR3 totals 13 residues. Trimming at V came to 8 bases and at J to 3 bases, leaving 2 bases not matched to a gene. The germline CDR1 and CDR2 sequences are SGHVS and FNYEAQ. The CDR3: CASPDRDTGELFF. DNA of the CDR3: TGTGCCAGCCCGGACAGGGACACCGGGGAGCTGTTTTTT.